This T cell receptor (beta chain) was sequenced during a study of TIL therapy for anti-PD-1-resistant metastatic lung cancer (dated by TCRdb to 2020 to 2022). For the study in its entirety: Enrolled patients had a median age of almost 55 years (range about 38-75) and a median tumor PD-L1 proportion score of less than 7%. Most of the cohort had lung adenocarcinoma, including a handful of EGFR-mutant tumors and two ALK-rearranged tumors, and half of the patients were either current or former smokers. A median non-synonymous tumor mutation burden of about 1.5 mutations per megabase was determined across the cohort by whole-exome sequencing. Tumor and peripheral blood T cell receptor beta sequencing was used to track clonotypes across tumor, expanded TIL product and serial blood samples.

V was cut back by 5 bases and J by 8 bases, leaving a gap of 16 bases between them. The CDR3 starts with the cysteine, ends with the phenylalanine, and has 14 residues. The read is trimmed to its CDR3 DNA, 42 bases read in frame from base 1. The germline V gene (reference sequence) sets CDR1 to SSHAT and CDR2 to FNYEAQ. This clone was picked up a small number of times. Its antigen is still unknown. Base qualities are not provided; no much larger clone lies one nucleotide away. Using bias-controlled multiplex PCR with the immunoSEQ v3 hsTCRB kit, the TCR beta CDR3 regions were amplified from genomic DNA. TCR libraries were sequenced on an Illumina NextSeq 500 to roughly 2 million read pairs for survey level or roughly 5-6.5 million for deep level. Processing in the source paper ran as follows. V, D and J genes were assigned, non-productive sequences were removed, and clonality was reported by immunoSEQ Analyzer software. To compare repertoires between infused TIL and blood, productive Simpson clonality was used along with the Morisita overlap index of productive TRB rearrangements. As stored in TCRdb, this immuneACCESS dataset retains in-frame rearrangements with V and J assigned. A fraction of the clones does not appear; measured against another copy, unresolved V genes explain less than half of the discrepancy, and the remainder lacks a known reason. The V and J calls and clone size are taken from that table; D and trimming were inferred from the DNA. The sample records about 7,500 clones, roughly 74% of which are singletons. Of the sample, 6% to 8% is held by the ten largest clones.

Interpreted using the paper, the time point label stands for: pre-treatment sample, taken before nivolumab and TIL therapy. The baseline tumor samples, taken from the same resection that was used to grow TIL, were excised metastases, most often pleural nodules or supraclavicular lymph nodes. Tumors were collected before any PD-1/PD-L1 blockade, after which patients were given nivolumab, and patients who progressed were given lymphodepletion, an infusion of expanded TIL and IL-2. Adults with stage 4 NSCLC were enrolled from late 2017 to early 2020 in a dual-center phase I trial. Samples were obtained from a single-arm, open-label phase I trial in which tumor-infiltrating lymphocyte therapy with nivolumab was evaluated in advanced non-small cell lung cancer. Portions of each resected tumor were snap-frozen in liquid nitrogen and stored at -80 °C. Tumor regions of interest were chosen on H&E sections by laser-capture macrodissection, pulverized into roughly 16 mg aliquots, and extracted with Qiagen Allprep kits.

The full study reports these points: The study protocol defined all tumor marker inferences as exploratory. Compared with baseline intratumoral T cells, expanded TIL cultures were more clonal and less diverse (median clonality around 6% vs 30%, p < 0.0001). The cohort was highly selected, including more treatment-naive, never-smoker and oncogene-addicted patients than is typical, which limits generalizability. High clonal turnover was observed in TIL culture, with many enriched product clones not detected in the baseline tumor, which suggested clonal contraction rather than faithful expansion.

Rearrangement joined TRBV7-7 to TRBJ1-3; TRBD1 is perhaps the D gene, given 6 matching bases. The TCR originated in a person aged 25-79 years with non-small cell lung cancer. Sequenced material: tumor tissue, taken at baseline. The CDR3 has the sequence CASSQDSFSDTIYF. The DNA reads as follows: TGTGCCAGCAGCCAGGACAGCTTTAGTGACACCATATATTTT.